This T cell receptor beta chain was captured in a study of CD4 T cells in relation to SARS-CoV-2 and coronaviruses. Overall study: TCR beta CDR3s were sequenced after roughly ten-day antigen culture of PBMCs. Patient ages ranged from about 20 to 72, median 38. Convalescent patients were about eight males and 4 females; two were Hispanic. Study-level points and caveats: Around two thirds of donors had memory CD4+ clonotypes crossrecognizing SARS-CoV-2 and common cold coronavirus spike.

This clone was recorded once. Its antigen is unidentified. The method was immunoSEQ multiplex PCR; TCRdb's version includes in-frame clones alone and lacks a portion of them. The sample has some 38,000 clones; under 80% are singletons. V was clipped by 5 bases and J by 4 bases, with 14 bases between them. The CDR3 totals 14 residues. Per germline, CDR1 LNHDA and CDR2 SQIVND (reference sequence). The sequence was collected from an adult with COVID-19. The sequenced sample was memory CD4+ T cells from PBMCs, cultured in vitro. The genes are TRBV19 and TRBJ2-5; D is undetermined. The CDR3 loop is CASSRSWGSETQYF. The DNA for the CDR3 is TGTGCCAGTAGTCGGAGTTGGGGTTCAGAGACCCAGTACTTC.